This T cell receptor (beta chain) emerged from a study of T-cell reconstitution after alpha-beta-depleted transplantation in children (TCRdb year 2016). Background for the entire study: T-cell immune reconstitution after TCRalphabeta/CD19-depleted allogeneic hematopoietic cell transplantation in children was quantitatively tracked in the study by means of TCR repertoire profiling. Results the study describes overall, beyond this receptor: The frequencies of hyperexpanded clones fell over the following months, and after one year, T-cell counts and TCRbeta diversity were mostly attributed to newly produced T cells. In some patients, the high TCRbeta diversity seen at day 60 was put down to recipient T cells and intrathymic progenitors that had survived conditioning. The apparently early recovery of alphabetaT-cell counts about two months after transplant reportedly depended on only several hundred rapidly expanded clones that came from non-depleted graft cells.

This clonotype was recorded at least ten times. Its antigen remains unidentified. Nothing much larger sits one base from this clone, and base qualities are not available. Receptor libraries were prepared by PCR. Reads for this sample came from an Illumina HiSeq 2500. To normalize quantification of the TCRbeta repertoire, the TCR libraries were built with molecular barcoding that relied on unique molecular identifiers. The public reads were quality trimmed at Q25 with fastp and then assembled into clones with MiXCR by TCRdb, keeping productive beta chains. When rows share a CDR3 protein, they turn into one entry using the most common DNA and genes. For this sample there are fewer than 350,000 distinct CDR3 sequences; just over 7.5% appear just once. The ten largest account for approximately 9.6% of the sample. The label giving this sample's treatment or condition can be read as: allogeneic hematopoietic cell transplantation with graft depleted of TCRalphabeta T cells and CD19 B cells. Transplant recipients were children who received TCRalphabeta/CD19-depleted allogeneic hematopoietic cell grafts.

At the junction V is shortened by 8 bases and J by 1 base, with 6 bases in between. Inclusive of the bounding cysteine and phenylalanine, the CDR3 is 11 residues long. Kept here is only the CDR3 DNA, which spans 33 bases and is read in frame from base 1. The material was peripheral blood, obtained 360 days after TCRalphabeta/CD19-depleted stem cell transplant. The rearrangement joined TRBV12-3 or TRBV12-4 to TRBJ2-7, with no D gene named confidently. The receptor comes from a female patient aged 2-10 years who had a stem cell transplant for Fanconi anemia, so the T cells may come from the graft donor. DNA sequence: TGTGCCAGCGCGTCATCCTACGAGCAGTACTTC. Its coded protein is CASASSYEQYF.